These T cell receptor beta chains were read from a single sample in a study of blood T cell repertoires in COVID-19. TCRdb's table, derived via immunoSEQ multiplex PCR, lists solely in-frame clones and lacks some. The repertoire has 150,000 to 200,000 clones, more than 75% of them found once; the top ten carry approximately 2.1%. The sequenced sample consisted of peripheral blood. The receptor set was obtained from a man aged 50-60 years who had recovered from COVID-19. Each CDR3 is given with its conserved first and last residue. The D gene is left open where the match is weak. Size is stated for part of the rows, as once, few or many counts, or as a class when the clone is expanded.

d_gene: -
j_gene: TRBJ2-7
v_gene: TRBV28
abundance: -
CDR3aa: CASSPRPVEQYF
CDR3nt: TGTGCCAGCAGTCCCAGGCCAGTCGAGCAGTACTTC

d_gene: -
j_gene: TRBJ2-6
v_gene: TRBV29-1
abundance: -
CDR3aa: CSVSTGLEANVLTF
CDR3nt: TGCAGCGTTTCCACCGGGTTAGAGGCCAACGTCCTGACTTTC

d_gene: -
j_gene: TRBJ1-2
v_gene: TRBV7-3
abundance: once
CDR3aa: CASSPQAQGRGYTF
CDR3nt: TGTGCCAGCAGCCCCCAGGCACAGGGCCGTGGCTACACCTTC

d_gene: TRBD1
j_gene: TRBJ2-2
v_gene: TRBV7-8
abundance: -
CDR3aa: CASSRGHGGELFF
CDR3nt: TGTGCCAGCAGCAGGGGGCATGGCGGGGAGCTGTTTTTT

d_gene: -
j_gene: TRBJ1-3
v_gene: TRBV5-4
abundance: few
CDR3aa: CASSLDRGSSGNTIYF
CDR3nt: TGTGCCAGCAGCTTGGATAGAGGAAGCTCTGGAAACACCATATATTTT

d_gene: TRBD1
j_gene: TRBJ2-7
v_gene: TRBV11-2
abundance: -
CDR3aa: CASSLVGQGGYEQYF
CDR3nt: TGTGCCAGCAGCTTAGTGGGACAGGGTGGGTACGAGCAGTACTTC

d_gene: -
j_gene: TRBJ2-7
v_gene: TRBV7-2
abundance: -
CDR3aa: CASSLTGVRSYEQYF
CDR3nt: TGTGCCAGCAGCTTAACGGGGGTTCGCTCCTACGAGCAGTACTTC

d_gene: TRBD1
j_gene: TRBJ1-1
v_gene: TRBV28
abundance: once
CDR3aa: CASSLGTGTAFF
CDR3nt: TGTGCCAGCAGTTTAGGGACAGGGACGGCTTTCTTT

d_gene: -
j_gene: TRBJ2-1
v_gene: TRBV3-1/TRBV3-2
abundance: -
CDR3aa: CASSQDILAGNEQFF
CDR3nt: TGTGCCAGCAGCCAAGATATTTTGGCGGGAAATGAGCAGTTCTTC

d_gene: -
j_gene: TRBJ2-5
v_gene: TRBV12-5
abundance: once
CDR3aa: CASGTIVETQYF
CDR3nt: TGTGCTAGTGGGACTATAGTGGAGACCCAGTACTTC

d_gene: TRBD2
j_gene: TRBJ2-2
v_gene: TRBV9
abundance: -
CDR3aa: CASSGSGRGFPGELFF
CDR3nt: TGTGCCAGCAGCGGAAGCGGGAGAGGGTTCCCCGGGGAGCTGTTTTTT

d_gene: TRBD2
j_gene: TRBJ2-1
v_gene: TRBV7-8
abundance: -
CDR3aa: CASSLLAGVGNEQFF
CDR3nt: TGTGCCAGCAGCCTCCTGGCGGGAGTAGGCAATGAGCAGTTCTTC

d_gene: -
j_gene: TRBJ1-3
v_gene: TRBV6-6
abundance: once
CDR3aa: CASENSGNTIYF
CDR3nt: TGTGCCAGCGAGAACTCTGGAAACACCATATATTTT

d_gene: TRBD1
j_gene: TRBJ1-2
v_gene: TRBV14
abundance: -
CDR3aa: CASSQDHDRGYGYTF
CDR3nt: TGTGCCAGCAGCCAAGATCACGACAGGGGATATGGCTACACCTTC

d_gene: -
j_gene: TRBJ1-6
v_gene: TRBV3-1/TRBV3-2
abundance: -
CDR3aa: CASSQGGRDNSPLHF
CDR3nt: TGTGCCAGCAGCCAAGGGGGCAGAGATAATTCACCCCTCCACTTT

d_gene: -
j_gene: TRBJ2-3
v_gene: TRBV7-2
abundance: -
CDR3aa: CASSLDGVGSADTQYF
CDR3nt: TGTGCCAGCAGCTTAGACGGGGTGGGATCGGCAGATACGCAGTATTTT

d_gene: -
j_gene: TRBJ1-5
v_gene: TRBV19
abundance: once
CDR3aa: CASTDSYSNQPQHF
CDR3nt: TGTGCCAGTACGGACAGTTATAGCAATCAGCCCCAGCATTTT

d_gene: -
j_gene: TRBJ2-6
v_gene: TRBV7-9
abundance: -
CDR3aa: CASSQSGANVLTF
CDR3nt: TGTGCCAGCAGCCAATCTGGGGCCAACGTCCTGACTTTC

d_gene: -
j_gene: TRBJ1-5
v_gene: TRBV6-5
abundance: -
CDR3aa: CASRSGSDQPQHF
CDR3nt: TGTGCCAGCAGGTCGGGGAGTGATCAGCCCCAGCATTTT

d_gene: -
j_gene: TRBJ2-2
v_gene: TRBV4-3
abundance: -
CDR3aa: CASSQAPGSRAGELFF
CDR3nt: TGCGCCAGCAGCCAAGCTCCCGGGAGTAGGGCCGGGGAGCTGTTTTTT

d_gene: -
j_gene: TRBJ1-1
v_gene: TRBV28
abundance: once
CDR3aa: CASSYRGWTEAFF
CDR3nt: TGTGCCAGCAGTTACCGCGGATGGACTGAAGCTTTCTTT

d_gene: TRBD1
j_gene: TRBJ2-3
v_gene: TRBV4-3
abundance: once
CDR3aa: CASSHFPGTGGFTDTQYF
CDR3nt: TGCGCCAGCAGCCATTTTCCCGGGACAGGGGGGTTCACAGATACGCAGTATTTT

d_gene: -
j_gene: TRBJ2-7
v_gene: TRBV6-5
abundance: -
CDR3aa: CASSYSAGSYEQYF
CDR3nt: TGTGCCAGCAGTTACTCTGCAGGGTCCTACGAGCAGTACTTC

d_gene: -
j_gene: TRBJ1-6
v_gene: TRBV4-1
abundance: -
CDR3aa: CASSQVAGGGNSPLHF
CDR3nt: TGCGCCAGCAGCCAAGTGGCGGGGGGCGGAAATTCACCCCTCCACTTT

d_gene: TRBD1
j_gene: TRBJ2-5
v_gene: TRBV10-3
abundance: once
CDR3aa: CAISGTGRPAGETQYF
CDR3nt: TGTGCCATCAGTGGGACAGGCCGACCTGCGGGAGAGACCCAGTACTTC

d_gene: TRBD1
j_gene: TRBJ2-3
v_gene: TRBV29-1
abundance: -
CDR3aa: CSVDGTGTTTQYF
CDR3nt: TGCAGCGTTGATGGGACAGGGACCACTACGCAGTATTTT

d_gene: -
j_gene: TRBJ2-5
v_gene: TRBV9
abundance: -
CDR3aa: CASSVDELSEAVQYF
CDR3nt: TGTGCCAGCAGCGTAGACGAGTTATCCGAGGCAGTCCAGTACTTC

d_gene: TRBD2
j_gene: TRBJ2-7
v_gene: TRBV5-1
abundance: once
CDR3aa: CASGETSVTYEQYF
CDR3nt: TGCGCCAGCGGGGAGACTAGCGTCACCTACGAGCAGTACTTC

d_gene: -
j_gene: TRBJ1-5
v_gene: TRBV4-3
abundance: -
CDR3aa: CASSQDWGGIEPQHF
CDR3nt: TGCGCCAGCAGCCAAGATTGGGGAGGTATAGAGCCCCAGCATTTT

d_gene: -
j_gene: TRBJ2-1
v_gene: TRBV5-1
abundance: -
CDR3aa: CASSSFVGRQSYNEQFF
CDR3nt: TGCGCCAGCAGCTCGTTCGTGGGCCGACAATCCTACAATGAGCAGTTCTTC

d_gene: TRBD1
j_gene: TRBJ2-7
v_gene: TRBV10-3
abundance: -
CDR3aa: CAISEDRGGPREQYF
CDR3nt: TGTGCCATCAGTGAGGACAGGGGGGGACCTCGCGAGCAGTACTTC

d_gene: TRBD1
j_gene: TRBJ1-4
v_gene: TRBV5-1
abundance: once
CDR3aa: CASSPQGQGAGEKLFF
CDR3nt: TGCGCCAGCAGCCCCCAAGGACAGGGGGCAGGAGAAAAACTGTTTTTT

d_gene: TRBD1
j_gene: TRBJ1-2
v_gene: TRBV29-1
abundance: -
CDR3aa: CSVAQGAGANGYTF
CDR3nt: TGCAGCGTTGCACAGGGGGCTGGAGCGAATGGCTACACCTTC

d_gene: TRBD1
j_gene: TRBJ1-2
v_gene: TRBV18
abundance: few
CDR3aa: CASSRDRGKEDLGYTF
CDR3nt: TGTGCCAGCTCACGGGACAGGGGGAAGGAGGACTTAGGCTACACCTTC

d_gene: -
j_gene: TRBJ1-5
v_gene: TRBV15
abundance: -
CDR3aa: CATSRETQGNQPQHF
CDR3nt: TGTGCCACCAGCAGAGAGACGCAGGGGAATCAGCCCCAGCATTTT

d_gene: -
j_gene: TRBJ1-5
v_gene: TRBV7-2
abundance: -
CDR3aa: CASSSRTDQPQHF
CDR3nt: TGTGCCAGCAGCTCCCGGACAGACCAGCCCCAGCATTTT

d_gene: -
j_gene: TRBJ1-4
v_gene: TRBV25-1
abundance: -
CDR3aa: CASPLWGPNEKLFF
CDR3nt: TGTGCCAGCCCCCTTTGGGGGCCTAATGAAAAACTGTTTTTT

d_gene: -
j_gene: TRBJ2-3
v_gene: TRBV7-9
abundance: -
CDR3aa: CAINREGEKYF
CDR3nt: TGTGCCATCAACAGGGAGGGGGAAAAGTATTTT

d_gene: -
j_gene: TRBJ2-3
v_gene: TRBV14
abundance: -
CDR3aa: CASSQHLGGDTQYF
CDR3nt: TGTGCCAGCAGCCAACACCTAGGGGGAGATACGCAGTATTTT

d_gene: -
j_gene: TRBJ2-1
v_gene: TRBV3-1/TRBV3-2
abundance: -
CDR3aa: CASSRSGQTYNEQFF
CDR3nt: TGTGCCAGCAGCCGATCAGGACAGACCTACAATGAGCAGTTCTTC

d_gene: -
j_gene: TRBJ2-3
v_gene: TRBV5-4
abundance: -
CDR3aa: CASSPALASSTDTQYF
CDR3nt: TGTGCCAGCAGCCCTGCACTAGCCTCTAGCACAGATACGCAGTATTTT

d_gene: TRBD1
j_gene: TRBJ1-1
v_gene: TRBV25-1
abundance: -
CDR3aa: CASSAPFTGDTEAFF
CDR3nt: TGTGCCAGCAGTGCACCGTTTACAGGGGACACTGAAGCTTTCTTT

d_gene: -
j_gene: TRBJ1-5
v_gene: TRBV23-1
abundance: -
CDR3aa: CASSQATGLSSGSNQPQHF
CDR3nt: TGCGCCAGCAGTCAAGCAACAGGGTTGAGTTCAGGCAGCAATCAGCCCCAGCATTTT

d_gene: -
j_gene: TRBJ2-1
v_gene: TRBV6-5
abundance: -
CDR3aa: CASRADRYNEQFF
CDR3nt: TGTGCCAGCAGAGCGGACCGCTACAATGAGCAGTTCTTC

d_gene: TRBD2
j_gene: TRBJ2-3
v_gene: TRBV11-2
abundance: -
CDR3aa: CASSLVLTSVADTQYF
CDR3nt: TGTGCCAGCAGCTTAGTTTTGACTAGCGTTGCAGATACGCAGTATTTT

d_gene: -
j_gene: TRBJ1-3
v_gene: TRBV30
abundance: -
CDR3aa: CAWRSGTIYF
CDR3nt: TGTGCCTGGAGGTCGGGGACCATATATTTT

d_gene: -
j_gene: TRBJ1-1
v_gene: TRBV11-2
abundance: -
CDR3aa: CASSLLEAGEAFF
CDR3nt: TGTGCCAGCAGCCTTCTTGAGGCGGGTGAAGCTTTCTTT

d_gene: -
j_gene: TRBJ2-5
v_gene: TRBV27
abundance: -
CDR3aa: CASSFGGWQETQYF
CDR3nt: TGTGCCAGCAGTTTTGGGGGGTGGCAAGAGACCCAGTACTTC

d_gene: -
j_gene: TRBJ2-2
v_gene: TRBV5-4
abundance: -
CDR3aa: CASSSSGGSFVGELFF
CDR3nt: TGTGCCAGCAGCTCGTCTGGAGGGAGCTTTGTTGGGGAGCTGTTTTTT

d_gene: -
j_gene: TRBJ2-7
v_gene: TRBV11-2
abundance: -
CDR3aa: CASSSLGPQQYF
CDR3nt: TGTGCCAGCAGCTCCCTCGGTCCACAGCAGTACTTC

d_gene: -
j_gene: TRBJ1-1
v_gene: TRBV19
abundance: -
CDR3aa: CASRDRGGTGTEAFF
CDR3nt: TGTGCCAGTAGGGACAGAGGGGGAACGGGGACTGAAGCTTTCTTT

d_gene: -
j_gene: TRBJ1-2
v_gene: TRBV2
abundance: -
CDR3aa: CASSPSGSYGYTF
CDR3nt: TGTGCCAGCAGTCCGTCAGGGTCCTATGGCTACACCTTC

d_gene: TRBD1
j_gene: TRBJ2-7
v_gene: TRBV4-3
abundance: -
CDR3aa: CASSQDRTGGGDEQYF
CDR3nt: TGCGCCAGCAGCCAAGATAGGACAGGGGGCGGAGACGAGCAGTACTTC

d_gene: -
j_gene: TRBJ2-2
v_gene: TRBV14
abundance: -
CDR3aa: CASSQVPGAGELFF
CDR3nt: TGTGCCAGCAGCCAAGTCCCCGGAGCAGGGGAGCTGTTTTTT